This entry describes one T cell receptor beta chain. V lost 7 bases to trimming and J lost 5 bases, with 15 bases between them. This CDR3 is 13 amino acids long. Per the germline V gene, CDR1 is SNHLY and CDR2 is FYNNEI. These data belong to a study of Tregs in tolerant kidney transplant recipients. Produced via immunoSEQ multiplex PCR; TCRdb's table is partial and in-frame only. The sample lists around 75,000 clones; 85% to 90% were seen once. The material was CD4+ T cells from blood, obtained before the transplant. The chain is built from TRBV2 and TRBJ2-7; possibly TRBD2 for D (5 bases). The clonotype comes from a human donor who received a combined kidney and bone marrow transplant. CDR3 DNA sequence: TGTGCCAGCATATTGACACGGAGGAACGAGCAGTACTTC. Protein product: CASILTRRNEQYF.